The entry below gives a single TCR beta chain sequence along with its context. Its specificity is not known. The CDR3 covers 12 residues. The ends were cut back, 9 bases at V and 1 base at J, with 9 bases in the middle. Looked up from germline, CDR1 is SEHNR and CDR2 is FQNEAQ (reference sequence). The sample belongs to a study of T-cell memory formation after mild COVID-19. General study points: CD4+ clones that contracted lay mainly in CM and EM; CD8+ ones lay in EMRA.

TCRdb recomputed calls from the 5' RACE reads with MiXCR, one row per CDR3 protein. The repertoire holds 250,000 to 300,000 distinct CDR3 sequences, with roughly 18% as singletons. The receptor's source is a man between 18 and 29 years old who had mild COVID-19 (a few samples of this study predate the infection). Cell type and time point are not known. The genes are TRBV7-9 and TRBJ1-2, with D perhaps matching TRBD1 (5 bases). The sequencing sample was made of PBMCs or a T cell subset sorted from them (not recorded which). CDR3 DNA sequence: TGTGCCAGTAGCGGGGGTAACTATGGCTACACCTTC. This codes for CASSGGNYGYTF. The complete variable domain, with remaining parts taken from reference TRBV7-9 and TRBJ1-2, reads DTGVSQNPRHKITKRGQNVTFRCDPISEHNRLYWYRQTLGQGPEFLTYFQNEAQLEKSRLLSDRFSAERPKGSFSTLEIQRTEQGDSAMYLCASSGGNYGYTFGSGTRLTVV.